This T cell receptor beta chain was found in a study of T cell responses to AZD1222 COVID-19 vaccine. Clones were read by immunoSEQ multiplex PCR, and TCRdb kept only the in-frame ones, dropping some. This sample has under 95,000 clones; 70% to 90% occur once, and the top ten carry 8.5% to 12%. Remarks on this clone: The antigen remains undetermined.

General study results and limits: It should be noted that donors were predominantly white British and more often female, and clonal diversity was possibly underestimated. When two AZD1222 doses had been given, Spike-specific TCR breadth and depth rose. It was only after the peak T cell response that any repertoires were sampled.

The CDR3 extends over 12 amino acids. V was trimmed by 8 bases and J by 7 bases, leaving 11 bases between them. The V gene's germline CDR1 is SNHLY and CDR2 FYNNEI. The chain employs TRBV2 and TRBJ1-4, with D maybe TRBD1 (5 bases). The specimen was peripheral blood, collected 28 days after the second AZD1222 dose. The sequence was obtained from an adult who received the AZD1222 COVID-19 vaccine. The CDR3 is CASEGWGEKLFF. CDR3 in DNA: TGTGCCAGCGAGGGGTGGGGTGAAAAACTGTTTTTT.